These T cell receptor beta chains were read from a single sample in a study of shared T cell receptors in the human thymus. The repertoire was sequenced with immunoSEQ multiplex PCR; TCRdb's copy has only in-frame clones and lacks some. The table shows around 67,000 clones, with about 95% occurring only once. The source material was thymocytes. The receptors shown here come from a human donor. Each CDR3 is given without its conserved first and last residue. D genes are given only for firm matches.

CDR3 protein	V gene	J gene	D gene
ASGAEHRGSTYEQY	TRBV5-1	TRBJ2-7	TRBD1
ASSHFDRGPDTQY	TRBV4-3	TRBJ2-3	TRBD1
ASTPRGGNTEAF	TRBV7-9	TRBJ1-1	-
ASSQAGPNKASTDTQY	TRBV14	TRBJ2-3	-
ASSPGTDRIVYT	TRBV6-4	TRBJ1-2	TRBD1
ASSFHRALLSYNEQF	TRBV7-2	TRBJ2-1	-
ASSLALGGPDSNQPQH	TRBV7-9	TRBJ1-5	-
ASSLLPHEQY	TRBV5-1	TRBJ2-7	-
ASSAGLSRYTEAF	TRBV7-9	TRBJ1-1	-
ASAPSSTGGDYNEQF	TRBV7-3	TRBJ2-1	TRBD2
ASSQDNSYGGATQY	TRBV14	TRBJ2-5	TRBD2
ASSPGFRDTQY	TRBV19	TRBJ2-3	-
ASSLVTGGDGYT	TRBV7-2	TRBJ1-2	TRBD1
ASSRRLAGGPHNEQF	TRBV4-2	TRBJ2-1	TRBD2
ASSYPQGAVDPNQPQH	TRBV7-2	TRBJ1-5	TRBD1
ASSLTVRYGYT	TRBV5-1	TRBJ1-2	-
ASGVDGRSESEQF	TRBV9	TRBJ2-1	-
ASSLASGECTEAF	TRBV7-9	TRBJ1-1	-
ASSVWYRTYEQY	TRBV28	TRBJ2-7	-
ASVDGQANTDTQY	TRBV12-5	TRBJ2-3	TRBD1
ASSLIGQVFP	TRBV7-9	TRBJ1-3	TRBD1
ASSLSTYEQY	TRBV7-9	TRBJ2-7	-
ASSLEPRDFDTDTQY	TRBV9	TRBJ2-3	-
ASNYQLEANTGELF	TRBV28	TRBJ2-2	-
ASSLWYGGGLGHQH	TRBV27	TRBJ1-5	TRBD1
ASSPGAGEDEKLF	TRBV18	TRBJ1-4	-